The source of this T cell receptor (beta chain) is a study of control samples from healthy donors and cancer patients. This CDR3 has 17 residues. Unmatched junction bases numbered 16, after V lost 4 bases and J lost 10 bases. The germline gives CDR1 MNHEY, CDR2 SVGEGT. Here immunoSEQ multiplex PCR was the method, and the copy in TCRdb shows in-frame clones only, minus some. Seen here are about 120,000 clones, 80% to 90% observed once, and the top ten hold approximately 2.9%. Sequenced input: blood. The clonotype originates from a man aged 60 to 69 in good health. The chain links TRBV6-2 or TRBV6-3 to TRBJ1-6; 7 bases align to TRBD1. CDR3 protein: CASSSPRTGRVDSPLHF. In nucleotides, the CDR3 is TGTGCCAGCAGTTCCCCCCGGACAGGTCGGGTCGACTCACCCCTCCACTTT.